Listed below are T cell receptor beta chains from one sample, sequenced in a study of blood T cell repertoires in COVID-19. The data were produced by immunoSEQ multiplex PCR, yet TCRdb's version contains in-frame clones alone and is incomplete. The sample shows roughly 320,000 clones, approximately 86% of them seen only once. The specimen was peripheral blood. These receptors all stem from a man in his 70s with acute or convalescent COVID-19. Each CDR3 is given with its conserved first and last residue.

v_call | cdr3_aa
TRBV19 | CASSPGDRGPFSNQPQHF
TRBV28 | CASSSPGSSYNEQFF
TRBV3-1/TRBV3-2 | CASSQTGTGAYGYTF
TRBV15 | CATSLTVAQGQETQYF
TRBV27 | CASSLTSGQGYGYTF
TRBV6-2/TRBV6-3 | CASSYSYGLAGGSSYEQYF
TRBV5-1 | CASSLAAGDGYTF
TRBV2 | CASSEYATNEKLFF
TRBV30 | CAGTGVTEAFF
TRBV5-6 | CASSLRPSTRETQYF
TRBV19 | CASSIRGDNSPLHF
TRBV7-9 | CASSLGQDRVYGYTF
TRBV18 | CASSLRGGYGYTF
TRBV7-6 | CASSLSGGTGELFF
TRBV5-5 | CASSLWQANTEAFF
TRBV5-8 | CASSLHPGQEGAFF
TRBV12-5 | CAKVNYLPPSF
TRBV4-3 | CASSQDPLVGLAGSAYTQYF
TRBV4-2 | CASSQGGGSESGYGYTF
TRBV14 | CASSPRDRGKGYEQYF
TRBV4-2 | CASSHSDGANVLTF
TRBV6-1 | CASSEGSGFSYEQYF
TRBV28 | CASSGQREGRYEQYF
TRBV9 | CASSVAYNSEQFF
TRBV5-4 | CASSWRTSGGAYNEQFF
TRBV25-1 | CASSDLGQGTYEQYF